The 12 T cell receptor beta chains below come from one sample, sequenced in a study of cytomegalovirus exposure and HLA in healthy donors. A multiplex PCR was run with 60 Vbeta primers and 13 Jbeta primers. Measured with immunoSEQ multiplex PCR; TCRdb has only the in-frame clones, and not every one. This repertoire comprises over 110,000 clones; its ten largest clones make up 0.96%. Sequencing input: PBMCs. The origin of the receptors is a male donor in good health and CMV-seronegative.

This CDR3 reads CAWKGPGGTDTQYF. The CDR3, as DNA: TGTGCCTGGAAAGGTCCGGGAGGCACAGATACGCAGTATTTT. The chain couples TRBV30 to TRBJ2-3; maybe TRBD2 (6 bases). Germline-derived CDR1 and CDR2 are GTSNPN and SVGIG (reference sequence). The CDR3 runs to 14 residues. The V gene lost 4 bases and the J gene lost 1 base, with 12 bases spanning the gap.

The gene calls are TRBV6-6 and TRBJ1-2; TRBD1 matches 10 bases. Germline lookup yields CDR1 MNHNY and CDR2 SVGAGI (reference sequence). Trimming took 6 bases from V and 9 from J; bases not matched to a gene: 10. This CDR3 contains 14 residues. The CDR3 region is CASRTRQGARSYTF. The CDR3 region has the DNA TGTGCCAGCAGAACTCGACAGGGGGCGCGGAGCTACACCTTC.

This chain connects TRBV19 to TRBJ2-7; 9 bases match TRBD1. Germline V gene lookup returns CDR1 LNHDA and CDR2 SQIVND (reference sequence). Germline trimming cut 7 bases from V and 4 bases from J; bases unmatched to any gene: 8. CDR3 length equals 14 residues. The CDR3 nucleotides read TGTGCCAGTAAAGACAGGGGGAGTGCGTACGAGCAGTACTTC. Amino acid sequence: CASKDRGSAYEQYF.

The chain uses TRBV18 and TRBJ1-1; possible D gene TRBD1, 5 bases. The V and J ends lost 3 bases and 1 base respectively, with 9 bases between them. This CDR3 contains 14 residues. Germline V lookup: CDR1 KGHSH, CDR2 LQKENI. The chain's CDR3 is CASSPSDRNTEAFF. The CDR3 nucleotides read TGTGCCAGCTCACCCTCCGACAGGAACACTGAAGCTTTCTTT.

This chain links TRBV13 with TRBJ1-1; D ambiguous. V dropped 4 bases and J dropped 1 base, with 16 bases sitting between them. The CDR3 has 16 amino acids. CDR1 and CDR2 (germline): PRHDT, FYEKMQ (reference sequence). CDR3 in amino acids: CASSSPMESANTEAFF. CDR3 nucleotides: TGTGCCAGCAGCTCCCCAATGGAGTCCGCGAACACTGAAGCTTTCTTT.

This chain joins TRBV19 and TRBJ1-5; D unclear. This CDR3 is built from 17 residues. CDR1 and CDR2 (germline): LNHDA, SQIVND (reference sequence). Trimming removed 1 base at V and 0 bases at J, with 13 bases between. The CDR3 loop is CASSIVSDTYSNQPQHF. The CDR3 DNA reads as TGTGCCAGTAGTATAGTTTCTGATACTTATAGCAATCAGCCCCAGCATTTT.

This rearrangement joins TRBV25-1 to TRBJ1-6; TRBD1 matches at 8 bases. The CDR3 covers 13 residues. Germline V gene sequence: CDR1 MGHDK, CDR2 SYGVNS. J gave up 14 bases and V 6 bases, and 9 bases lay outside the gene matches. The CDR3 reads CASSTGQGASLHF. In DNA form, the CDR3 reads TGTGCCAGCAGCACAGGACAGGGTGCCTCCCTCCACTTT.

CDR3 nucleotides: TGTGCCAGCAGTGAAAGGGGCCCCAACTACGAGCAGTACTTC. Its translation is CASSERGPNYEQYF. The chain combines TRBV6-1 with TRBJ2-7; D perhaps matches TRBD1 (5 bases). The length of the CDR3 is 14 residues. Germline values: CDR1 MNHNS, CDR2 SASEGT. Trimming removed 2 bases at V and 3 bases at J, with 11 bases between.

The CDR3 protein is CASNIRGGPTDTQYF. The CDR3 DNA sequence: TGTGCCAGCAATATCCGGGGGGGGCCCACAGATACGCAGTATTTT. This rearrangement joins TRBV2 to TRBJ2-3; TRBD2 agrees at 8 bases. CDR3 length: 15 amino acids. Looked up from germline, CDR1 is SNHLY and CDR2 is FYNNEI. V shed 7 bases, J shed 2 bases, and the junction held 8 bases outside the gene matches.

V is TRBV6-5 and J is TRBJ2-7; D might be TRBD1 (6 bases). CDR3 length: 14 residues. V dropped 2 bases and J dropped 6 bases, with 14 bases sitting between them. CDR1 is MNHEY, CDR2 SVGAGI, per germline. CDR3 bases: TGTGCCAGCAGTTACACGCCACAGGGCCCCGAGCAGTACTTC. It specifies CASSYTPQGPEQYF.

V and J are TRBV7-7 and TRBJ2-1; D is unresolved. Per germline, CDR1 SSHAT and CDR2 FNYEAQ (reference sequence). The CDR3 runs 13 residues. Trimming removed 4 bases at V and 9 bases at J, with 13 bases between. CDR3 in DNA: TGTGCCAGCAGCTCTTCTCATAGAGGTGAGCAGTTCTTC. It is translated as CASSSSHRGEQFF.

V gene TRBV7-2 combines with J gene TRBJ1-1, with D unclear. Trimming stripped 1 base from V and 7 bases from J, with 10 bases between. This CDR3 region has 13 residues. The germline gives CDR1 SGHTA, CDR2 FQGNSA. CDR3 nucleotide sequence: TGTGCCAGCAGCTTAGTGTTCGGGTTTGAAGCTTTCTTT. Protein sequence: CASSLVFGFEAFF.